This entry concerns a single T cell receptor (beta chain). Its antigen is as yet unknown. Assay: immunoSEQ multiplex PCR; the TCRdb copy retains only in-frame clones and omits some. The repertoire has tens of thousands of clones, roughly nine tenths of them found once; the top ten carry approximately 0.54%. The data originate from a study of graft-versus-host responses after intestinal transplantation. Across the whole study: Every recipient underwent anti-thymocyte globulin induction, then tacrolimus and steroids for roughly three years. Study-level points and caveats: Allograft graft-versus-host to host-versus-graft clonal ratios ran high in patients with graft-donor T cell macrochimerism. After transplant, early declines in HvG clones were associated with peak levels of circulating GvH clones.

The starting material was unstimulated CD8+ T cells sorted from spleen or lymph node cells, obtained before intestinal transplant. The receptor was derived from a human donor who received an intestinal transplant.

The CDR3 DNA is TGTGCCAGCAGCTTAGCAGAGGACAGGGAAAACAATGAGCAGTTCTTC. Translated, it gives CASSLAEDRENNEQFF. The V call is TRBV13, the J call TRBJ2-1; TRBD1 matches 8 bases. With 1 base clipped from V and 5 bases from J, the junction kept 7 bases outside the gene matches. Germline V gives CDR1 PRHDT, CDR2 FYEKMQ (reference sequence). The CDR3 totals 16 residues.